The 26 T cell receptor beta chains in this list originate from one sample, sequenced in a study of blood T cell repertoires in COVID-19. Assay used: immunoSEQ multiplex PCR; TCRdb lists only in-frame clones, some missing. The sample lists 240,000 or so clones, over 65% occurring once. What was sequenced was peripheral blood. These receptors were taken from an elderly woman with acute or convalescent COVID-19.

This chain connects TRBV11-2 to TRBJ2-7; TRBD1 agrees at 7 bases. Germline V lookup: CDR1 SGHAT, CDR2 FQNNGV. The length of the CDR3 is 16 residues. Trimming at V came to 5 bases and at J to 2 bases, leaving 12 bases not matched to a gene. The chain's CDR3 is CASSALTGSDAYEQYF. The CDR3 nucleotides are TGTGCCAGCAGCGCCCTGACAGGGTCGGACGCCTACGAGCAGTACTTC.

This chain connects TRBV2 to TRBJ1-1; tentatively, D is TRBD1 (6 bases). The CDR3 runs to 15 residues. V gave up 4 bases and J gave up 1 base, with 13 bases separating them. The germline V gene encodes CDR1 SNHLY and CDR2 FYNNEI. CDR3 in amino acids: CASSAQGVGNTEAFF. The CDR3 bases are TGTGCCAGCAGTGCACAGGGTGTTGGGAACACTGAAGCTTTCTTT. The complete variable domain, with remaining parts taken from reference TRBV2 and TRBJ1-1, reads EPEVTQTPSHQVTQMGQEVILRCVPISNHLYFYWYRQILGQKVEFLVSFYNNEISEKSEIFDDQFSVERPDGSNFTLKIRSTKLEDSAMYFCASSAQGVGNTEAFFGQGTRLTVV.

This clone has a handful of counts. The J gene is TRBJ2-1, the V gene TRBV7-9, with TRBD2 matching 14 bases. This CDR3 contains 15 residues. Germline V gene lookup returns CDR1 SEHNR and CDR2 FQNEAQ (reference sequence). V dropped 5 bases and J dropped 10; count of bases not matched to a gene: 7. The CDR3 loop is CASSPSGLAGVEQFF. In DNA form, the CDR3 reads TGTGCCAGCAGCCCGTCGGGACTAGCGGGAGTGGAGCAGTTCTTC.

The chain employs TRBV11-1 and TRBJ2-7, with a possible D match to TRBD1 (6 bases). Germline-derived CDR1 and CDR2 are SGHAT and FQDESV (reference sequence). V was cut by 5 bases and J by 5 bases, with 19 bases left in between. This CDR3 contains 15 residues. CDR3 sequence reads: CASSAVGAEGDEQYF. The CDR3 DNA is TGTGCCAGCAGCGCCGTGGGCGCCGAGGGGGACGAGCAGTACTTC.

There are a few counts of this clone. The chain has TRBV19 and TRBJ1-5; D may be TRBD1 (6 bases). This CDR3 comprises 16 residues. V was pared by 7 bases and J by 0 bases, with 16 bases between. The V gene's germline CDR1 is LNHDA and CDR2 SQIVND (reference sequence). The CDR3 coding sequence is TGTGCCAGTACTCGGACCCGGGACATTAGCAATCAGCCCCAGCATTTT. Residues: CASTRTRDISNQPQHF.

CDR3 bases: TGCGCCAGCAGCCAGGGTGACAGGGCCAGCTATAATTCACCCCTCCACTTT. This gives the protein CASSQGDRASYNSPLHF. The chain employs TRBV4-3 and TRBJ1-6; 7 nucleotides align to TRBD1. The J segment lost 3 bases and the V segment lost 3 bases, leaving 8 bases of the junction unmatched. This CDR3 is built from 17 residues. Germline values: CDR1 LGHNA, CDR2 YSLEER.

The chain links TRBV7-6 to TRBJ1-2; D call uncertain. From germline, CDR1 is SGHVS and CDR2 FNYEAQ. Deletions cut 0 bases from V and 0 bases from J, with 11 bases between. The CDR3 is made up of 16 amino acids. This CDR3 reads CASSLASGRANYGYTF. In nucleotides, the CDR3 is TGTGCCAGCAGCTTAGCCTCGGGGAGAGCTAACTATGGCTACACCTTC.

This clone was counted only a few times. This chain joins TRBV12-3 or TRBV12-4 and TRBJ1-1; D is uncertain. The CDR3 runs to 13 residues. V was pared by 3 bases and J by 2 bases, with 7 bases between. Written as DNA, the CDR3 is TGTGCCAGCAGTTTTAGTGCTAACACTGAAGCTTTCTTT. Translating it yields CASSFSANTEAFF.

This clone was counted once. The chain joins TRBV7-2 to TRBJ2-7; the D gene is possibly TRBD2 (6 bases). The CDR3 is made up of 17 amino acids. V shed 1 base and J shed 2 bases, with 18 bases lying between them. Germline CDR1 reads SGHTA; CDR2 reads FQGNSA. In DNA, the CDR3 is TGTGCCAGCAGCTTAGGAGTGGCTTCGGGGGTTCCCTACGAGCAGTACTTC. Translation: CASSLGVASGVPYEQYF.

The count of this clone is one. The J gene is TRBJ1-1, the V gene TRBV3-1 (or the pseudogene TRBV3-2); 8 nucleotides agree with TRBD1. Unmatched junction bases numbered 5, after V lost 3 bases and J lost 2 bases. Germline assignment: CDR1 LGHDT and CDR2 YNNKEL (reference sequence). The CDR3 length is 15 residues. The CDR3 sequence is CASSQGGQANTEAFF. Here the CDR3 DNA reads TGTGCCAGCAGCCAGGGGGGACAGGCAAACACTGAAGCTTTCTTT.

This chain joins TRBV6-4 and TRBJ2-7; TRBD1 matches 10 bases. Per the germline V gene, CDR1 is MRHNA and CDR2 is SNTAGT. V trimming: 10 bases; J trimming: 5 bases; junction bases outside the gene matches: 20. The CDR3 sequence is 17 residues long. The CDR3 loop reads CAIDPRFRDRGRHEQYF. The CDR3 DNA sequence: TGTGCCATCGATCCACGTTTCCGGGACAGGGGTCGGCACGAGCAGTACTTC.

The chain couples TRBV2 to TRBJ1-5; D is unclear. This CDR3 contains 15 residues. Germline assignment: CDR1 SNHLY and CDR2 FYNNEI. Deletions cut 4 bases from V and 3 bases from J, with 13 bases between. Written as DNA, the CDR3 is TGTGCCAGCAGTGCTCCGGGTCCCCTCAATCAGCCCCAGCATTTT. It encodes CASSAPGPLNQPQHF.

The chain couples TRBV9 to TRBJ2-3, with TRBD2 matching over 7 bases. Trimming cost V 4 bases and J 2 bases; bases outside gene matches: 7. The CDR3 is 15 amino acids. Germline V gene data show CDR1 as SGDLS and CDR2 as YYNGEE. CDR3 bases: TGTGCCAGCAGCCCACGGGGGGTGCCCACAGATACGCAGTATTTT. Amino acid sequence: CASSPRGVPTDTQYF.

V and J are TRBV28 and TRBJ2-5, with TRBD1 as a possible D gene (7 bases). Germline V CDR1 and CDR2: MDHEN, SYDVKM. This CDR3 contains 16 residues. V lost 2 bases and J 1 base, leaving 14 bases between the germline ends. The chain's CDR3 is CASSLRGRGTQETQYF. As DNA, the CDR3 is TGTGCCAGCAGTTTAAGGGGGCGGGGTACCCAAGAGACCCAGTACTTC. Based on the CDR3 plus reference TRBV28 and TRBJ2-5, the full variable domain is DVKVTQSSRYLVKRTGEKVFLECVQDMDHENMFWYRQDPGLGLRLIYFSYDVKMKEKGDIPEGYSVSREKKERFSLILESASTNQTSMYLCASSLRGRGTQETQYFGPGTRLLVL.

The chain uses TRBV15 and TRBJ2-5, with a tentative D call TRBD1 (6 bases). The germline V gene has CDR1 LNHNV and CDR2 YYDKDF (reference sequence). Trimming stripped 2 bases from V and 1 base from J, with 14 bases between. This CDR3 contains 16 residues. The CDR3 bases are TGTGCCACCAGCAGACCCCCCCAGACAGGCCAAGAGACCCAGTACTTC. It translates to CATSRPPQTGQETQYF.

The CDR3 DNA reads TGTGCCACCATAGGGCAGGGGGCTCACACCGGGGAGCTGTTTTTT. Translating gives CATIGQGAHTGELFF. The chain couples TRBV10-3 to TRBJ2-2, with 8 bases fitting TRBD1. Germline V gene sequence: CDR1 ENHRY, CDR2 SYGVKD. The CDR3 loop spans 15 amino acids. With V trimmed by 10 bases and J by 3 bases, 10 bases remained unmatched.

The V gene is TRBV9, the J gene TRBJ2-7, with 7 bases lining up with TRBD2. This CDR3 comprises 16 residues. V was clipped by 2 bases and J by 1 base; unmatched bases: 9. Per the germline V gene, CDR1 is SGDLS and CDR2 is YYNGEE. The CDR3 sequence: CASSVGGVAQSYEQYF. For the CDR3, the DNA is TGTGCCAGCAGCGTGGGAGGGGTAGCGCAATCCTACGAGCAGTACTTC.

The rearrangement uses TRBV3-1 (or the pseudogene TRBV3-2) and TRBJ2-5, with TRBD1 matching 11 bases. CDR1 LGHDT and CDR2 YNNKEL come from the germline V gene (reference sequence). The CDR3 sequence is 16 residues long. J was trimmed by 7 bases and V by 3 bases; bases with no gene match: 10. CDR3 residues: CASSQAGQGARGTQYF. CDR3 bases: TGTGCCAGCAGCCAGGCAGGACAGGGGGCGCGGGGGACCCAGTACTTC.

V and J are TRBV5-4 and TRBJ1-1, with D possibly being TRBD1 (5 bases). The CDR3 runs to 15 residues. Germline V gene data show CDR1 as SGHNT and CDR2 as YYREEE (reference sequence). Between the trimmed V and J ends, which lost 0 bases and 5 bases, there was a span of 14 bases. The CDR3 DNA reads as TGTGCCAGCAGCTTGGGACAGAGCGGGCGGACTGAAGCTTTCTTT. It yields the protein CASSLGQSGRTEAFF.

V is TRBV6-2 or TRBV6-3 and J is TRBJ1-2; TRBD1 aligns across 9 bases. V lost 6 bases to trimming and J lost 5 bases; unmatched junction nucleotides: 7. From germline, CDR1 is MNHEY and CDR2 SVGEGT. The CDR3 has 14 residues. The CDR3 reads CASSGTGILYGYTF. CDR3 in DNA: TGTGCCAGCAGCGGGACAGGGATTCTTTATGGCTACACCTTC.

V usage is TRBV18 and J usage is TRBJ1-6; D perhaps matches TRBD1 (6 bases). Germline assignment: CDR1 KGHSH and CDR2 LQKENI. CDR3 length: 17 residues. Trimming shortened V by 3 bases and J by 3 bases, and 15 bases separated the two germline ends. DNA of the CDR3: TGTGCCAGCTCACCCTTACAGGGTCCGGGCTATAATTCACCCCTCCACTTT. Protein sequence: CASSPLQGPGYNSPLHF.

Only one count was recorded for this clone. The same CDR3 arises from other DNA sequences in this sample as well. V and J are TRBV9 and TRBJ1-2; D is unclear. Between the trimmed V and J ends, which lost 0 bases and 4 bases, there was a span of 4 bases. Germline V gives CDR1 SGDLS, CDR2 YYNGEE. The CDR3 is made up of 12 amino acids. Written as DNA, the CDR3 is TGTGCCAGCAGCGTAGCAGGCTATGGCTACACCTTC. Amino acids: CASSVAGYGYTF.

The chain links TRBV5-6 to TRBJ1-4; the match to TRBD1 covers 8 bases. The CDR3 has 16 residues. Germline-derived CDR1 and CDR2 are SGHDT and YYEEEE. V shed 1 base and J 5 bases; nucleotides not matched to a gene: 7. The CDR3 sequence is CASSLSGQGRNEKLFF. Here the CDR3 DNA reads TGTGCCAGCAGCTTGAGCGGACAGGGTCGCAATGAAAAACTGTTTTTT.

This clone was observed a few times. Here the CDR3 reads CASSPSRGRHNTDTQYF. For the CDR3, the DNA is TGTGCCAGCTCACCGTCCCGTGGCAGGCACAACACAGATACGCAGTATTTT. The chain joins TRBV18 to TRBJ2-3; D remains unclear. V was pared by 3 bases and J by 2 bases, with 18 bases between. Germline CDR1 reads KGHSH; CDR2 reads LQKENI. The CDR3 contains 17 residues.

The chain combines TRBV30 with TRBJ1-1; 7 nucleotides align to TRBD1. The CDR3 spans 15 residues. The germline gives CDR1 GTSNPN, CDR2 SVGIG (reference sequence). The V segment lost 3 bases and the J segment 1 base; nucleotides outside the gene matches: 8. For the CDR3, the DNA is TGTGCCTGGAGCCCGCTAGGACAGGCGAACACTGAAGCTTTCTTT. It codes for CAWSPLGQANTEAFF.

In nucleotides, the CDR3 is TGTGCCAGCAGCTCGCGCGGACAGGGGAACTATGGCTACACCTTC. Translating it yields CASSSRGQGNYGYTF. This chain links TRBV5-6 with TRBJ1-2, with 9 bases that match TRBD1. Germline CDR1 and CDR2: SGHDT and YYEEEE. The CDR3 runs 15 residues. Unmatched junction bases numbered 5, after V lost 3 bases and J lost 2 bases.